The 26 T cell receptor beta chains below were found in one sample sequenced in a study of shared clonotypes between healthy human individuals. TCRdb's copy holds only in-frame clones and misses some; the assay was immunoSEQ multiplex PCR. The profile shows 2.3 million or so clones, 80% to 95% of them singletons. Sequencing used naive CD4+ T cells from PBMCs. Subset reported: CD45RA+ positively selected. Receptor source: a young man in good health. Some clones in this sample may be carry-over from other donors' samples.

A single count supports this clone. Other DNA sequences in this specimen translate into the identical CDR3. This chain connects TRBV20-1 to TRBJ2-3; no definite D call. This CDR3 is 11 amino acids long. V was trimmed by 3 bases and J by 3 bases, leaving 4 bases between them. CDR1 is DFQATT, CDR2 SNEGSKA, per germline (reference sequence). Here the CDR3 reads CSASETDTQYF. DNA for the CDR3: TGCAGTGCTAGTGAGACAGATACGCAGTATTTT.

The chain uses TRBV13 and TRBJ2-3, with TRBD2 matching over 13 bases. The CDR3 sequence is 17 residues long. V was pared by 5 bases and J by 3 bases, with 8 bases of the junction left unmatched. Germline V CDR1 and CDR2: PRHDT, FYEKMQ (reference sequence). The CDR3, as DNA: TGTGCCAGCAGCAACGGACTAGCGGGAGAGAGGACAGATACGCAGTATTTT. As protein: CASSNGLAGERTDTQYF.

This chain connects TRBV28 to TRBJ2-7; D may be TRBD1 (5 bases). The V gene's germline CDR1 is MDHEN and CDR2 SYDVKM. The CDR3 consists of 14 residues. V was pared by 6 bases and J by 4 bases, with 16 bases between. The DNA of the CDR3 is TGTGCCAGCAGGCGACAGTTAGGGATATACGAGCAGTACTTC. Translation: CASRRQLGIYEQYF.

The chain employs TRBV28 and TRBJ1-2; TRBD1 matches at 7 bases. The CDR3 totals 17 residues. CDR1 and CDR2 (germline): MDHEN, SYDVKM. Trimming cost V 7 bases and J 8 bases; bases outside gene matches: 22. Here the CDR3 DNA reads TGTGCCAGCACCCTTTCCGCCCGGGACAGTGTCGTGGGGGGCTACACCTTC. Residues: CASTLSARDSVVGGYTF.

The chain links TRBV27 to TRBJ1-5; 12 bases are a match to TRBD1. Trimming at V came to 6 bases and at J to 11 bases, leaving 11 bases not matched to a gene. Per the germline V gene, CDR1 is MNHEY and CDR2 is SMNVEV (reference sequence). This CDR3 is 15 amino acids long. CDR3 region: CASRRSGTGGKAQHF. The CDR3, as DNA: TGTGCCAGCAGGCGTTCCGGGACAGGGGGCAAGGCCCAGCATTTT.

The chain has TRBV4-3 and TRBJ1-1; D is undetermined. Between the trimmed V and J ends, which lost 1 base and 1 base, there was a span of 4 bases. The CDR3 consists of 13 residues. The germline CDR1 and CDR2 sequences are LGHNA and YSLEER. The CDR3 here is CASSQAPNTEAFF. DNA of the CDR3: TGCGCCAGCAGCCAAGCTCCGAACACTGAAGCTTTCTTT.

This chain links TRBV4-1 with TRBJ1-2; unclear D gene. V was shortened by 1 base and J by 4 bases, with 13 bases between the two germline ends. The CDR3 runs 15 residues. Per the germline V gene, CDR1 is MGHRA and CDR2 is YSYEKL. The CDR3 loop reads CASSQAGRLGYGYTF. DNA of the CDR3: TGCGCCAGCAGCCAAGCCGGACGGCTCGGCTATGGCTACACCTTC.

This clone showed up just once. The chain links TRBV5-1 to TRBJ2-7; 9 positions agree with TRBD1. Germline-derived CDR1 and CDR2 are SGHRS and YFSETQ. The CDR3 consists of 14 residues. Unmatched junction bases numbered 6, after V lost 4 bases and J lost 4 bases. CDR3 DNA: TGCGCCAGCAGCGATCCGGGACAGGGATACGAGCAGTACTTC. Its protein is CASSDPGQGYEQYF.

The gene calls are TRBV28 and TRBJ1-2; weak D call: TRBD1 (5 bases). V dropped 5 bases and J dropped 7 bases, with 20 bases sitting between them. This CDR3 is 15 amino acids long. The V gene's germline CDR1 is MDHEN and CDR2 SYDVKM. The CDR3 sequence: CASSPREGRASGYTF. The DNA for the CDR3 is TGTGCCAGCAGTCCTAGGGAGGGGCGCGCCTCTGGCTACACCTTC.

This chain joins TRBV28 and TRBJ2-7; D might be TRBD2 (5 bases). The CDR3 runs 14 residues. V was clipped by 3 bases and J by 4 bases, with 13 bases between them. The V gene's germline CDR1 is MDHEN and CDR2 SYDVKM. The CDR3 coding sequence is TGTGCCAGCAGTTTGCGAGGGTACTTTTACGAGCAGTACTTC. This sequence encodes CASSLRGYFYEQYF.

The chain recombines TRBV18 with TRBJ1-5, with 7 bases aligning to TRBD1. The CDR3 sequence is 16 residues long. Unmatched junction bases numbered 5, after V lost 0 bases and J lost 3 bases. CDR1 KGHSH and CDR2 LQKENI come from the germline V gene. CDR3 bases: TGTGCCAGCTCACCACCGTCCACAGGGGACAATCAGCCCCAGCATTTT. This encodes CASSPPSTGDNQPQHF.

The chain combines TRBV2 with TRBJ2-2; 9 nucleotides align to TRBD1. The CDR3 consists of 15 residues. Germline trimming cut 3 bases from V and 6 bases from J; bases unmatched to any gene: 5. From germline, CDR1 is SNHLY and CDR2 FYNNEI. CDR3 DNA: TGTGCCAGCAGTGAGGACAGGGGATACGCCGGGGAGCTGTTTTTT. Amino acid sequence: CASSEDRGYAGELFF. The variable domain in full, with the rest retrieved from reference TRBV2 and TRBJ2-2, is EPEVTQTPSHQVTQMGQEVILRCVPISNHLYFYWYRQILGQKVEFLVSFYNNEISEKSEIFDDQFSVERPDGSNFTLKIRSTKLEDSAMYFCASSEDRGYAGELFFGEGSRLTVL.

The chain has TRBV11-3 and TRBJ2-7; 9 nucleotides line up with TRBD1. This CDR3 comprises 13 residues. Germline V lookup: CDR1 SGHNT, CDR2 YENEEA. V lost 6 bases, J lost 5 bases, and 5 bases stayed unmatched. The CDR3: CASSLQGAHEQYF. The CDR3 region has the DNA TGTGCCAGCAGTTTACAGGGGGCCCACGAGCAGTACTTC.

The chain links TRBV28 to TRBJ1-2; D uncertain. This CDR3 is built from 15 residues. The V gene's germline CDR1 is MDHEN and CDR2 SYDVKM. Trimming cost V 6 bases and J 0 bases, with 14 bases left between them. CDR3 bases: TGTGCCAGCAGCCCCCTAGAGCGGACTAACTATGGCTACACCTTC. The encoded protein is CASSPLERTNYGYTF.

The CDR3 nucleotides read TGTGCCAGCAGTGGTCAGCAGTGGGGGGGCTACACCTTC. Its protein product is CASSGQQWGGYTF. The rearrangement uses TRBV2 and TRBJ1-2; TRBD1 is a possible D gene (5 bases). CDR3 size: 13 residues. V dropped 4 bases and J dropped 8 bases, with 14 bases sitting between them. CDR1 is SNHLY, CDR2 FYNNEI, per germline.

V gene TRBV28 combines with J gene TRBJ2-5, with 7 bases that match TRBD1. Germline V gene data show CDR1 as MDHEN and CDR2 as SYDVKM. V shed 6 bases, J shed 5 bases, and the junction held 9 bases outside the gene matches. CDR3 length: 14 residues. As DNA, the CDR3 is TGTGCCAGCAGCCCAGGGGGTGTTCCGGAGACCCAGTACTTC. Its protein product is CASSPGGVPETQYF.

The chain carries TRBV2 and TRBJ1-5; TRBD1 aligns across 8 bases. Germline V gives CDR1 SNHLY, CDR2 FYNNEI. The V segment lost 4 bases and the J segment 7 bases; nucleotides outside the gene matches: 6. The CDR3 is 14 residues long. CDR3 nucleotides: TGTGCCAGCAGTGGGGACAGGTCAGAACAGCCCCAGCATTTT. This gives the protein CASSGDRSEQPQHF.

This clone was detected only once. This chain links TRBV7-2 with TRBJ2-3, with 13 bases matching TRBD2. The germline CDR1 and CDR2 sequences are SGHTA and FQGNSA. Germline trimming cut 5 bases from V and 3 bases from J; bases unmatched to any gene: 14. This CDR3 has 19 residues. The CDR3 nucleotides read TGTGCCAGCAGCCCCGACCCGGGACTAGCGGGAACCTCGACAGATACGCAGTATTTT. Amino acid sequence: CASSPDPGLAGTSTDTQYF.

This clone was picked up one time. The CDR3 nucleotides are TGTGCCAGCAGCCCCAAGTCGGGGGGCTTCTATGGCTACACCTTC. Its translation is CASSPKSGGFYGYTF. The chain has TRBV14 and TRBJ1-2; weak D call: TRBD1 (6 bases). V was pared by 4 bases and J by 4 bases, with 16 bases between. This CDR3 has 15 amino acids. From germline, CDR1 is SGHDN and CDR2 FVKESK.

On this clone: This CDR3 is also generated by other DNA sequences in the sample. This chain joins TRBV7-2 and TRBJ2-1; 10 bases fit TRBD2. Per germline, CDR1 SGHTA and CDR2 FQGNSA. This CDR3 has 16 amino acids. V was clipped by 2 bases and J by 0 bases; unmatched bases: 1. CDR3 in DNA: TGTGCCAGCAGCTTATTAGCGGGAGGCTCCTACAATGAGCAGTTCTTC. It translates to CASSLLAGGSYNEQFF.

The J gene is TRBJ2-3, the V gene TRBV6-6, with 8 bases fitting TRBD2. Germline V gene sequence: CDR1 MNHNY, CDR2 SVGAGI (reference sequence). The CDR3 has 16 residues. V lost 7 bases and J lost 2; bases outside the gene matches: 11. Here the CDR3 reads CASTSPIAGNTDTQYF. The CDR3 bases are TGTGCCAGCACCTCTCCGATAGCGGGAAACACAGATACGCAGTATTTT.

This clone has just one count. The CDR3 sequence is CASSDYYEQYF. The CDR3 DNA reads as TGTGCCAGCAGTGACTACTACGAGCAGTACTTC. The chain is built from TRBV25-1 and TRBJ2-7, with D unresolved. Germline assignment: CDR1 MGHDK and CDR2 SYGVNS. V was trimmed by 3 bases and J by 3 bases, leaving 3 bases between them. CDR3 size: 11 residues.

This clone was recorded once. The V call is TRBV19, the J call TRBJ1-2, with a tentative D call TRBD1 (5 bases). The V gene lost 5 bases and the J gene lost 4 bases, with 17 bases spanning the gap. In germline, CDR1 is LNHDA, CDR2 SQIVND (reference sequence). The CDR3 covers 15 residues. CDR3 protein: CASSARERGAYGYTF. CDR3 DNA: TGTGCCAGTAGTGCCAGGGAACGCGGGGCCTATGGCTACACCTTC.

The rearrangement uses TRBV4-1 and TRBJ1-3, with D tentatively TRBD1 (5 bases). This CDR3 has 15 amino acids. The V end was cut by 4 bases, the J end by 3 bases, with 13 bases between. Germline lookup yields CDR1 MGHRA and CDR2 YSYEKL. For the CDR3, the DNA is TGCGCCAGCAGCCTTGCCGGGACGGGTGGAAACACCATATATTTT. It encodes CASSLAGTGGNTIYF.

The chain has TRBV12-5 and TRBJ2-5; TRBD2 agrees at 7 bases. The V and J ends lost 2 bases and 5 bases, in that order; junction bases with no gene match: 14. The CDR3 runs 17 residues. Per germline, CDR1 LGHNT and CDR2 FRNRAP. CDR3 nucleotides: TGTGCTAGTGGTTTGTGGAGTGCGTCGCCCGGGAGGGAGACCCAGTACTTC. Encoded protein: CASGLWSASPGRETQYF.

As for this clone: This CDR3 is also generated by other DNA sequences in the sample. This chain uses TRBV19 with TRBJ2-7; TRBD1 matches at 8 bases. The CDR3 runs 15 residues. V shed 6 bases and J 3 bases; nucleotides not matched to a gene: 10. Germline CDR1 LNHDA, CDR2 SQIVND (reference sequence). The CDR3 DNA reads TGTGCCAGTAGCCCCACCGGGACAGGAGGCTACGAGCAGTACTTC. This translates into CASSPTGTGGYEQYF.